A single sample is the source of the 6 T cell receptor beta chains below, sequenced in a study of tumour-infiltrating T cells in Burkitt lymphoma. Produced via immunoSEQ multiplex PCR; TCRdb's table is partial and in-frame only. The sample contains approximately 15,000 clones, around four fifths of which appear only once. The sample taken for sequencing was tumor tissue. Receptor source: a human donor with diffuse large B-cell lymphoma.

J is TRBJ1-2 and V is TRBV27; the D gene is possibly TRBD1 (5 bases). Germline CDR1 and CDR2: MNHEY and SMNVEV (reference sequence). This CDR3 comprises 14 residues. V lost 4 bases and J 0 bases, leaving 9 bases between the germline ends. This CDR3 reads CASSWKGTNYGYTF. The CDR3 DNA sequence: TGTGCCAGCAGTTGGAAGGGGACTAACTATGGCTACACCTTC.

The chain joins TRBV19 to TRBJ1-4; D is perhaps TRBD1 (6 bases). Trimming shortened V by 5 bases and J by 7 bases, and 17 bases separated the two germline ends. Germline V gives CDR1 LNHDA, CDR2 SQIVND (reference sequence). CDR3 length: 15 residues. The CDR3 here is CASSYGQGLGEKLFF. DNA for the CDR3: TGTGCCAGTAGTTATGGTCAGGGGCTTGGTGAAAAACTGTTTTTT.

The J gene is TRBJ1-2, the V gene TRBV19, with 9 bases aligning to TRBD1. Looked up from germline, CDR1 is LNHDA and CDR2 is SQIVND (reference sequence). J was trimmed by 4 bases and V by 7 bases; bases with no gene match: 10. This CDR3 region has 15 residues. The CDR3 is CASNGPGQGSYGYTF. In DNA form, the CDR3 reads TGTGCCAGTAACGGACCGGGACAGGGATCCTATGGCTACACCTTC.

This chain connects TRBV13 to TRBJ2-1; 8 bases agree with TRBD1. This CDR3 is 15 amino acids long. Per the germline V gene, CDR1 is PRHDT and CDR2 is FYEKMQ (reference sequence). Trimming cost V 6 bases and J 7 bases; bases outside gene matches: 11. The CDR3 loop is CASSSAGQGENEQFF. The CDR3 DNA reads as TGTGCCAGCAGTTCTGCCGGACAGGGTGAGAATGAGCAGTTCTTC.

This chain uses TRBV4-3 with TRBJ2-7; D might be TRBD2 (6 bases). Trimming left V 0 bases short and J 3 bases short, with 18 bases between. Germline V gives CDR1 LGHNA, CDR2 YSLEER. This CDR3 is built from 17 residues. In DNA form, the CDR3 reads TGCGCCAGCAGCCAAGAGATTCCGGGACTTCCTTACTACGAGCAGTACTTC. Translated: CASSQEIPGLPYYEQYF.

The chain has TRBV5-5 and TRBJ2-1; 10 positions match TRBD2. Unmatched junction bases numbered 5, after V lost 1 base and J lost 10 bases. The CDR3 consists of 14 residues. The germline gives CDR1 SGHKS, CDR2 YYEKEE (reference sequence). The CDR3 sequence is CASSLRQREGEQFF. The CDR3 nucleotides read TGTGCCAGCAGCTTGCGGCAGCGGGAGGGGGAGCAGTTCTTC.